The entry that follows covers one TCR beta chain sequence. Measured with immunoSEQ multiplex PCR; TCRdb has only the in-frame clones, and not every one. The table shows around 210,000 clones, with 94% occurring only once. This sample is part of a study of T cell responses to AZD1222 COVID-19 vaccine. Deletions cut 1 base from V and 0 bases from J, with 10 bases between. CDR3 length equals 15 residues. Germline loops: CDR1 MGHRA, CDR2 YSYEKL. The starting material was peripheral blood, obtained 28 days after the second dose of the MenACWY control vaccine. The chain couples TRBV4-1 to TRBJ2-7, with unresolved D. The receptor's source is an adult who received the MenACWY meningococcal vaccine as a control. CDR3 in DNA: TGCGCCAGCAGCCAAGGACTGCCGAGCTCCTACGAGCAGTACTTC. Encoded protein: CASSQGLPSSYEQYF.